A selection of T cell receptor beta chains follows, all from one sample in a study of vaccination effects on CD4 cells after COVID-19. Generated by immunoSEQ multiplex PCR, the TCRdb table keeps only in-frame clones and is missing some. The table shows under 40,000 clones, with 82% occurring only once. Their cognate antigens are unknown. The starting material was CD4+ T cells from PBMCs cultured without peptide, obtained before COVID-19 vaccination. These receptors were collected from a human donor who received a COVID-19 vaccine. Both conserved end residues are part of each CDR3. The D gene is left open where the match is weak. Expanded clones get a size class; other rows say once, few or many, or leave the size out.

j_call	d_call	v_call	clone_size	cdr3_nt	cdr3_aa
TRBJ2-1	TRBD2	TRBV29-1	once	TGCAGCGTACCGGGACTAGCGGGGCGGGAGCAGTTCTTC	CSVPGLAGREQFF
TRBJ1-2	NA	TRBV19	NA	TGTGCCAGTAGCGGACAGAACTATGGCTACACCTTC	CASSGQNYGYTF
TRBJ1-1	TRBD1	TRBV20-1	NA	TGCAGTGCTAGTCGGGGCAGGGGGTACACTGAAGCTTTCTTT	CSASRGRGYTEAFF
TRBJ1-1	NA	TRBV18	NA	TGTGCCAGCTCACCTCAGGAGACGAACACTGAAGCTTTCTTT	CASSPQETNTEAFF
TRBJ2-1	TRBD2	TRBV24-1	NA	TGTGCCACCAGTGATTTCTTAGCGGGGGTCAATGAGCAGTTCTTC	CATSDFLAGVNEQFF
TRBJ2-1	TRBD1	TRBV24-1	NA	TGTGCCACCAGTGATTGGGGACAGGGGGCCAGCGAGCAGTTCTTC	CATSDWGQGASEQFF
TRBJ2-5	NA	TRBV28	NA	TGTGCCAGCAGTTTTGGGGCAGGGAAAGAGACCCAGTACTTC	CASSFGAGKETQYF
TRBJ2-3	TRBD1	TRBV18	NA	TGTGCCAGCTCATCCGGACAGGGTCTTAGCACAGATACGCAGTATTTT	CASSSGQGLSTDTQYF
TRBJ2-5	NA	TRBV12-3/TRBV12-4	NA	TGTGCCAGCAGGGCTCTAAGCATCGAGACCCAGTACTTC	CASRALSIETQYF
TRBJ1-1	NA	TRBV7-8	NA	TGTGCCAGCAGCTATCTCCAGACGGGTCGAGCTTTCTTT	CASSYLQTGRAFF
TRBJ2-2	NA	TRBV3-1/TRBV3-2	NA	TGTGCCAGCAGCCAATGGGTAGCGGACACCGGGGAGCTGTTTTTT	CASSQWVADTGELFF
TRBJ1-6	NA	TRBV6-5	NA	TGTGCCAGCCGGGTAACTTATAATTCACCCCTCCACTTT	CASRVTYNSPLHF
TRBJ2-5	NA	TRBV5-1	once	TGCGCCAGCAGCTGGCAGGGGTCGGAGACCCAGTACTTC	CASSWQGSETQYF
TRBJ1-5	NA	TRBV6-5	NA	TGTGCCAGCAGACACCGCAATCAGCCCCAGCATTTT	CASRHRNQPQHF
TRBJ2-6	NA	TRBV24-1	once	TGTGCCACCAGTCGGGGTGGGGCCAACGTCCTGACTTTC	CATSRGGANVLTF
TRBJ2-5	NA	TRBV27	NA	TGTGCCAGCAGAAGGATAGAGACCCAGTACTTC	CASRRIETQYF
TRBJ2-3	NA	TRBV19	NA	TGTGCCAGTAGTATCCTGCTCGGGGGACAGCCAGGAAGCACAGATACGCAGTATTTT	CASSILLGGQPGSTDTQYF
TRBJ2-5	TRBD1	TRBV25-1	NA	TGTGCCAGCAGTATCCTTAGTGGGACAGGGGAAGAGACCCAGTACTTC	CASSILSGTGEETQYF
TRBJ2-1	TRBD2	TRBV27	NA	TGTGCCAGCAACTTAGCGGGGGCCACCTACAATGAGCAGTTCTTC	CASNLAGATYNEQFF
TRBJ2-2	TRBD2	TRBV5-1	few	TGCGCCAGCAGCGGGGGAGCAGCGGGGGTGACCGGGGAGCTGTTTTTT	CASSGGAAGVTGELFF
TRBJ2-2	NA	TRBV18	NA	TGTGCCAGCTCACCCCTCGCAGCCTCGAACACCGGGGAGCTGTTTTTT	CASSPLAASNTGELFF
TRBJ2-5	NA	TRBV5-5	NA	TGTGCCAGCAGCTTGGTTGCGACAGCGTCGGAGACCCAGTACTTC	CASSLVATASETQYF
TRBJ2-5	NA	TRBV4-1	once	TGCGCCAGCAGCCAAGGGGCAGGGACCCAAGAGACCCAGTACTTC	CASSQGAGTQETQYF
TRBJ1-2	TRBD1	TRBV9	NA	TGTGCCAGCAGCGTCAACCGGGACAGGGGCGGCTACACCTTC	CASSVNRDRGGYTF
TRBJ1-6	NA	TRBV6-2/TRBV6-3	NA	TGTGCCAGCAGTCTATCCTCCTACCGGGACATCAATTCACCCCTCCACTTT	CASSLSSYRDINSPLHF